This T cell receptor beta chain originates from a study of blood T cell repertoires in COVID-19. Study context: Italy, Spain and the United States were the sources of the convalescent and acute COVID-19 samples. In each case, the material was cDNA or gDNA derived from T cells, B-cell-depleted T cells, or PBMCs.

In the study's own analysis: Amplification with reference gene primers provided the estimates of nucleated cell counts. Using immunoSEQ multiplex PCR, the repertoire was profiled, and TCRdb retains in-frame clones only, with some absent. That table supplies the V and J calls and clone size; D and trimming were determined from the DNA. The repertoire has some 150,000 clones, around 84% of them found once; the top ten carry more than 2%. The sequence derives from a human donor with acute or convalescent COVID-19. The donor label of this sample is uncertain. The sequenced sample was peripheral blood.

The CDR3 nucleotides are TGTGCCAGCAGCTTAGCTGTTGGGGGCGGAACTGAAGCTTTCTTT. Protein product: CASSLAVGGGTEAFF. V and J are TRBV7-2 and TRBJ1-1; maybe TRBD1 (6 bases). CDR1 is SGHTA, CDR2 FQGNSA, per germline. Trimming cost V 0 bases and J 5 bases, with 13 bases left between them. CDR3 length: 15 amino acids. Based on the CDR3 plus reference TRBV7-2 and TRBJ1-1, the full variable domain is GAGVSQSPSNKVTEKGKDVELRCDPISGHTALYWYRQSLGQGLEFLIYFQGNSAPDKSGLPSDRFSAERTGGSVSTLTIQRTQQEDSAVYLCASSLAVGGGTEAFFGQGTRLTVV.